Below, 32 T cell receptor beta chains from the same sample are listed, as sequenced in a study of breast tumors, draining lymph nodes, adjacent tissues. TCRdb used MiXCR to reprocess the multiplex PCR reads, holding one entry per CDR3 protein. The sample lists approximately 9,100 distinct CDR3 sequences; roughly 41% were seen once. The sequencing input was tumor-adjacent breast tissue. The receptors stem from a female donor with breast cancer. Some clones in this sample may be carry-over from other donors' samples.

This rearrangement joins TRBV12-3 or TRBV12-4 to TRBJ1-1; D is possibly TRBD1 (6 bases). V gave up 1 base and J gave up 1 base, with 7 bases separating them. The CDR3 runs 14 residues. CDR3 nucleotides: TGTGCCAGCAGTTTAGGGACAGAGAACACTGAAGCTTTCTTT. Its translation: CASSLGTENTEAFF.

The chain uses TRBV24-1 and TRBJ2-7; 11 bases agree with TRBD2. With V trimmed by 4 bases and J by 4 bases, 2 bases remained unmatched. This CDR3 contains 14 residues. Germline V lookup: CDR1 KGHDR, CDR2 SFDVKD. This CDR3 is CATSDGTSGYEQYF. CDR3 bases: TGTGCCACCAGTGACGGGACTAGCGGATACGAGCAGTACTTC.

The chain has TRBV2 and TRBJ2-7; tentatively, D is TRBD1 (5 bases). Germline CDR1 and CDR2: SNHLY and FYNNEI. V shed 3 bases and J shed 2 bases, with 8 bases lying between them. The CDR3 covers 13 residues. CDR3 sequence: CASSDQTAYEQYF. In DNA form, the CDR3 reads TGTGCCAGCAGTGACCAGACAGCCTACGAGCAGTACTTC.

The chain joins TRBV2 to TRBJ2-7; D is tentatively TRBD1 or TRBD2 (5 bases each). Germline CDR1 is SNHLY and CDR2 is FYNNEI. The CDR3 extends over 14 amino acids. V was clipped by 5 bases and J by 2 bases, with 13 bases between them. In DNA form, the CDR3 reads TGTGCCAGCAGTCCCACTCGGGGACCCTACGAGCAGTACTTC. Amino acid sequence: CASSPTRGPYEQYF.

By share, this clonotype counts as medium-sized. This rearrangement joins TRBV19 to TRBJ2-1, with 9 bases that match TRBD1. V gave up 4 bases and J gave up 8 bases; unmatched junction bases: 9. Per the germline V gene, CDR1 is LNHDA and CDR2 is SQIVND (reference sequence). The CDR3 sequence is 15 residues long. For the CDR3, the DNA is TGTGCCAGTAGTACGTCCGGGACAGGGCCCCATGAGCAGTTCTTC. Protein sequence: CASSTSGTGPHEQFF.

This clonotype was seen at least ten times. V is TRBV20-1 and J is TRBJ2-4; TRBD2 aligns across 10 bases. CDR3 size: 14 residues. J lost 7 bases, V lost 0 bases, and 3 bases had no gene match. The germline V gene encodes CDR1 DFQATT and CDR2 SNEGSKA (reference sequence). The CDR3 sequence: CSAREEAGGNIQYF. Written as DNA, the CDR3 is TGCAGTGCTAGAGAGGAAGCGGGAGGGAACATTCAGTACTTC.

By frequency in the sample, this clonotype is medium-sized. In DNA form, the CDR3 reads TGTGCCAGCAGCCCCGACAACTACGAGCAGTACTTC. Translating gives CASSPDNYEQYF. The chain carries TRBV11-2 and TRBJ2-7, with no clear D. The CDR3 sequence is 12 residues long. Germline CDR1 SGHAT, CDR2 FQNNGV. The germline V and J ends were trimmed by 5 bases and 3 bases, with 8 bases remaining between them.

This clonotype ranks as medium-sized. The gene calls are TRBV27 and TRBJ2-1, with TRBD2 identical over 9 bases. This CDR3 has 16 residues. Germline V gene data show CDR1 as MNHEY and CDR2 as SMNVEV (reference sequence). J gave up 1 base and V 4 bases, and 5 bases lay outside the gene matches. The CDR3 spells CASSSYGLASYNEQFF. DNA for the CDR3: TGTGCCAGCAGTTCCTACGGACTAGCGTCCTACAATGAGCAGTTCTTC.

As concerns this clonotype: Sequence at one end of the junction differs from germline and may be a read error. The rearrangement uses TRBV7-7 and TRBJ2-5; TRBD1 matches 7 bases. This CDR3 spans 15 amino acids. Per germline, CDR1 SSHAT and CDR2 FNYEAQ (reference sequence). Written as DNA, the CDR3 is TGTGCTAGCAACCACCTTCGACAGGGAGAAGAGACCCAGTACTTC. Translation: CASNHLRQGEETQYF.

The chain is built from TRBV20-1 and TRBJ2-3; 14 bases fit TRBD2. Germline CDR1 DFQATT, CDR2 SNEGSKA (reference sequence). The V gene end was trimmed by 3 bases and the J gene end by 11 bases; junction bases not matched to a gene: 1. The CDR3 is made up of 12 amino acids. The CDR3 sequence: CSASGLAGGQYF. CDR3 sequence (DNA): TGCAGTGCTAGCGGACTAGCGGGAGGGCAGTATTTT.

This clonotype is medium-sized. This chain links TRBV7-9 with TRBJ2-3; D ambiguous. CDR3 size: 10 residues. The V and J ends lost 8 bases and 6 bases respectively, with 6 bases between them. Germline V gene lookup returns CDR1 SEHNR and CDR2 FQNEAQ (reference sequence). In DNA form, the CDR3 reads TGTGCCAGCGGATCTGATACGCAGTATTTT. It specifies CASGSDTQYF.

The rearrangement uses TRBV27 and TRBJ2-5; 8 positions match TRBD2. The V gene's germline CDR1 is MNHEY and CDR2 SMNVEV (reference sequence). The CDR3 runs to 14 residues. The V segment lost 2 bases and the J segment 5 bases; nucleotides outside the gene matches: 4. CDR3 DNA sequence: TGTGCCAGCAGTTTACTAGCGGGTGCGGAGACCCAGTACTTC. Translating gives CASSLLAGAETQYF.

The chain recombines TRBV20-1 with TRBJ2-1; D ambiguous. The germline V and J ends were trimmed by 3 bases and 0 bases, with 9 bases remaining between them. The germline V gene has CDR1 DFQATT and CDR2 SNEGSKA (reference sequence). The CDR3 is made up of 14 amino acids. CDR3 residues: CSARREYSYNEQFF. The CDR3 region has the DNA TGCAGTGCTAGGAGAGAATACTCCTACAATGAGCAGTTCTTC.

This chain links TRBV19 with TRBJ1-2; D is ambiguous. CDR1 LNHDA and CDR2 SQIVND come from the germline V gene (reference sequence). V dropped 3 bases and J dropped 3 bases, with 11 bases sitting between them. CDR3 length: 14 residues. This chain's CDR3 is CASSISARDYGYTF. As DNA, the CDR3 is TGTGCCAGTAGTATTTCTGCCCGGGACTATGGCTACACCTTC.

Within the sample, this clonotype is medium-sized. The chain employs TRBV7-6 and TRBJ1-5; D remains unclear. The CDR3 spans 13 residues. V lost 0 bases and J 7 bases, leaving 7 bases between the germline ends. Germline V CDR1 and CDR2: SGHVS, FNYEAQ. The CDR3: CASSLAGRQPQHF. In DNA form, the CDR3 reads TGTGCCAGCAGCTTAGCAGGGCGACAGCCCCAGCATTTT.

The chain is built from TRBV5-5 and TRBJ1-6; D remains ambiguous. V lost 0 bases, J lost 11 bases, and 9 bases lay in between. Germline V gene sequence: CDR1 SGHKS, CDR2 YYEKEE (reference sequence). The CDR3 sequence is 13 residues long. DNA of the CDR3: TGTGCCAGCAGCTTGGACAGTTTTCCACCCCTCCACTTT. Its translation: CASSLDSFPPLHF.

This clonotype qualifies as medium-sized. V usage is TRBV20-1 and J usage is TRBJ2-7; 11 bases align to TRBD1. Germline loops: CDR1 DFQATT, CDR2 SNEGSKA (reference sequence). The CDR3 is made up of 14 amino acids. Trimming took 5 bases from V and 6 from J; bases not matched to a gene: 9. As DNA, the CDR3 is TGCAGTGCTCCGTCTGGGACAGGGGGTCTCGAGCAGTACTTC. Residues: CSAPSGTGGLEQYF.

In its sample, this clonotype was seen many times. The chain links TRBV7-3 to TRBJ2-1, with D possibly being TRBD2 (6 bases). The CDR3 runs to 18 residues. V was clipped by 0 bases and J by 5 bases, with 20 bases between them. Germline V lookup: CDR1 SGHTA, CDR2 FQGTGA. The CDR3 is CASSLTPSLARRNNEQFF. DNA for the CDR3: TGTGCCAGCAGCTTAACCCCCTCGCTAGCGAGAAGAAACAATGAGCAGTTCTTC.

The chain joins TRBV20-1 to TRBJ1-6; a weak D match, TRBD1 (6 bases). V was trimmed by 4 bases and J by 7 bases, leaving 14 bases between them. Germline V gene sequence: CDR1 DFQATT, CDR2 SNEGSKA (reference sequence). The CDR3 length is 14 residues. The chain's CDR3 is CSAKLGQTNSPLHF. CDR3 coding DNA: TGCAGTGCTAAGCTAGGACAGACGAATTCACCCCTCCACTTT.

In this sample, this clonotype turned up many times. The chain carries TRBV11-1 and TRBJ2-1; D call uncertain. Germline V gene sequence: CDR1 SGHAT, CDR2 FQDESV (reference sequence). The V end lost 5 bases, the J end lost 5 bases, and 13 bases lay between the germline ends. The CDR3 spans 14 residues. The CDR3 nucleotides are TGTGCCAGCAGCCCCAAAGCGTCCAACAATGAGCAGTTCTTC. Protein product: CASSPKASNNEQFF.

At least ten counts were recorded for this clonotype. The rearrangement joins TRBV3-1 to TRBJ2-1; 8 bases align to TRBD2. With V trimmed by 1 base and J by 8 bases, 7 bases remained unmatched. The germline V gene has CDR1 LGHDT and CDR2 YNNKEL (reference sequence). This CDR3 is built from 15 residues. In DNA, the CDR3 is TGTGCCAGCAGCCAAGGAGGGACTAGGATCCATGAGCAGTTCTTC. This gives the protein CASSQGGTRIHEQFF.

By share, this clonotype ranks as medium-sized. The DNA of the CDR3 is TGTGCCAGCAGTGAAATCACAGGGGGTGGCTACACCTTC. Its protein is CASSEITGGGYTF. The J gene is TRBJ1-2, the V gene TRBV6-4; 8 positions match TRBD1. Germline trimming cut 3 bases from V and 7 bases from J; bases unmatched to any gene: 4. Germline CDR1 reads MRHNA; CDR2 reads SNTAGT. The CDR3 contains 13 residues.

This clonotype is medium-sized within its sample. The V call is TRBV12-3 or TRBV12-4, the J call TRBJ2-7, with D possibly being TRBD1 or TRBD2 (5 bases each). The CDR3 is 13 amino acids. V lost 3 bases and J lost 6, with 12 bases in between. The CDR3 here is CASSLGTPLEQYF. The DNA for the CDR3 is TGTGCCAGCAGTTTGGGGACCCCTCTCGAGCAGTACTTC.

This clonotype has just one count. The CDR3 DNA is TGTGCCAGCAGCTTGGATCACTACGAGCAGTACTTC. Translating it yields CASSLDHYEQYF. The chain joins TRBV5-4 to TRBJ2-7; D uncertain. The length of the CDR3 is 12 residues. Germline V gene data show CDR1 as SGHNT and CDR2 as YYREEE (reference sequence). With 0 bases removed from V and 3 bases from J, the gap between germline ends came to 4 bases.

V and J are TRBV24-1 and TRBJ2-7; a possible D gene is TRBD2 (6 bases). Germline V gene lookup returns CDR1 KGHDR and CDR2 SFDVKD. Trimming removed 3 bases at V and 8 bases at J, with 16 bases between. This CDR3 is built from 14 residues. The CDR3 loop reads CATSDPGTADKQYF. The CDR3 DNA is TGTGCCACCAGTGATCCCGGGACTGCAGACAAGCAGTACTTC.

The V gene is TRBV20-1, the J gene TRBJ2-7, with TRBD1 matching over 11 bases. CDR3 size: 15 residues. V shed 1 base and J 4 bases; nucleotides not matched to a gene: 6. Germline V CDR1 and CDR2: DFQATT, SNEGSKA (reference sequence). CDR3 nucleotide sequence: TGCAGTGCTAGAGCCTCTGGGACAGGGGGTTACGAGCAGTACGTC. Protein: CSARASGTGGYEQYV.

In its sample, this clonotype ranks as medium-sized. The chain uses TRBV7-9 and TRBJ1-2, with D perhaps matching TRBD1 (5 bases). In germline, CDR1 is SEHNR, CDR2 FQNEAQ (reference sequence). The CDR3 is made up of 13 amino acids. V dropped 2 bases and J dropped 3 bases, with 7 bases sitting between them. In DNA form, the CDR3 reads TGTGCCAGCAGCTTACCGGGGGACTATGGCTACACCTTC. Its translation is CASSLPGDYGYTF.

By share, this clonotype counts as medium-sized. V and J are TRBV11-3 and TRBJ2-3; possible D gene TRBD2, 5 bases. Germline-derived CDR1 and CDR2 are SGHNT and YENEEA. This CDR3 contains 16 residues. Trimming pared 1 base from V and 4 bases from J, leaving 15 bases between. The CDR3 protein is CASSLGLVSGADTQYF. The CDR3 nucleotides read TGTGCCAGCAGCTTAGGCCTAGTAAGCGGAGCAGATACGCAGTATTTT.

This clonotype is labeled medium-sized. V gene TRBV10-2 combines with J gene TRBJ2-3, with TRBD2 matching 7 bases. CDR1 and CDR2 (germline): WSHSY, SAAADI. The CDR3 is made up of 13 amino acids. The V and J ends lost 7 bases and 5 bases, in that order; junction bases with no gene match: 6. CDR3 sequence (DNA): TGCGCCAGCACCTTGGGGGGGGGAGATACGCAGTATTTT. Its translation is CASTLGGGDTQYF.

As for this clonotype: This sequence may be a read error, since a much larger clone differs from it by one base. This sequence joins TRBV18 and TRBJ2-1; 10 bases match TRBD2. This CDR3 region has 15 residues. CDR1 and CDR2 from the germline V gene are KGHSH and LQKENI. CDR3 DNA: TGTGCCAGCTCACCTCCTAGCGGGAGTAGAAATGAGCAGTCCTTC. Encoded protein: CASSPPSGSRNEQSF.

The rearrangement uses TRBV9 and TRBJ2-1, with 9 bases fitting TRBD1. This CDR3 region has 12 residues. V lost 0 bases, J lost 16 bases, and 5 bases stayed unmatched. Germline values: CDR1 SGDLS, CDR2 YYNGEE. As DNA, the CDR3 is TGTGCCAGCAGCGTAGGTGGGACAGGGACTTTCTTC. It translates to CASSVGGTGTFF.

Notes on this clonotype: The CDR3 ends on some other residue instead of the conserved phenylalanine or tryptophan, so this is likely a read error. V gene TRBV7-2 combines with J gene TRBJ1-1; D gene uncertain. CDR1 SGHTA and CDR2 FQGNSA come from the germline V gene. The CDR3 sequence is 13 residues long. Trimming took off 2 bases at V and 4 bases at J, with 8 bases between the two ends. The CDR3 DNA follows: TGTGCCAGCAGCTTACCCTCTACCACTGAAGCTTTCTCT. Protein product: CASSLPSTTEAFS.